This T cell receptor (beta chain) appears in the sequencing data of a study of blood T cell repertoires in COVID-19. The overall study: Acute and convalescent COVID-19 samples came from the United States, Italy and Spain.

Profiling relied on immunoSEQ multiplex PCR, and the TCRdb table lists in-frame clones only, not all of them. The sample records 300,000 or so clones, over 80% being singletons. Between the trimmed V and J ends, which lost 1 base and 0 bases, there was a span of 10 bases. Germline V CDR1 and CDR2: SEHNR, FQNEAQ (reference sequence). The CDR3 runs 17 residues. Sequenced input: peripheral blood. The chain uses TRBV7-9 and TRBJ2-6; no clear D gene. This receptor was taken from a woman between 45 and 65 years old with active or convalescent COVID-19. This CDR3 reads CASSLGALTSGANVLTF. In DNA form, the CDR3 reads TGTGCCAGCAGCTTAGGGGCCTTGACCTCTGGGGCCAACGTCCTGACTTTC.